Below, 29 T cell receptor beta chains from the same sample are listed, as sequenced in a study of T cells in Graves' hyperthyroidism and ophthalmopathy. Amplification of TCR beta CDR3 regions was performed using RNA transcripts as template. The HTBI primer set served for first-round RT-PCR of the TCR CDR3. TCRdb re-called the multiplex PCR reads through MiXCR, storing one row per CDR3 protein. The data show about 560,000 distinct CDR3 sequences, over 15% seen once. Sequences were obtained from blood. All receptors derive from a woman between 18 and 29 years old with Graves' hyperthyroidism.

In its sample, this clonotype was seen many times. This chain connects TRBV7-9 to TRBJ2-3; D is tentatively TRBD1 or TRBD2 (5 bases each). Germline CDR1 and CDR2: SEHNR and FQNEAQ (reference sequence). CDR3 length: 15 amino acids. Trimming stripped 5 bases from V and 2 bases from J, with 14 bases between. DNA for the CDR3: TGTGCCAGCAGCCCTAGCATGGGGGACACAGATACGCAGTATTTT. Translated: CASSPSMGDTDTQYF.

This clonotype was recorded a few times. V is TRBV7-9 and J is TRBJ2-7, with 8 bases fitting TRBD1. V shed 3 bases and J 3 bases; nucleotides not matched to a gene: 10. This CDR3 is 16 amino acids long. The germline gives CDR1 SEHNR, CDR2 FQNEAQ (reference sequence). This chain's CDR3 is CASSFERRTGSYEQYF. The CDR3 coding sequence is TGTGCCAGCAGCTTCGAAAGACGGACAGGGAGCTACGAGCAGTACTTC. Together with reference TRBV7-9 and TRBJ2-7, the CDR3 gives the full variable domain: DTGVSQNPRHKITKRGQNVTFRCDPISEHNRLYWYRQTLGQGPEFLTYFQNEAQLEKSRLLSDRFSAERPKGSFSTLEIQRTEQGDSAMYLCASSFERRTGSYEQYFGPGTRLTVT.

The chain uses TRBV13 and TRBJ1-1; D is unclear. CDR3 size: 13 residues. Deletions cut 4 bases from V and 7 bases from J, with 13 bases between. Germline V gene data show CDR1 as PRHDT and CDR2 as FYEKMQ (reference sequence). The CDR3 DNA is TGTGCCAGCAGCTCAGGCGGGTGGGGTGAAGCTTTCTTT. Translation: CASSSGGWGEAFF.

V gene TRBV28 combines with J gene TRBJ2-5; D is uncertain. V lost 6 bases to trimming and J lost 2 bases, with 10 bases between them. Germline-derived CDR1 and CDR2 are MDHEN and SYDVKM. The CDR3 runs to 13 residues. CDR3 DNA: TGTGCCAGCAGCATGCAAATACAAGAGACCCAGTACTTC. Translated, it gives CASSMQIQETQYF. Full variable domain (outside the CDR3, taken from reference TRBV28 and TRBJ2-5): DVKVTQSSRYLVKRTGEKVFLECVQDMDHENMFWYRQDPGLGLRLIYFSYDVKMKEKGDIPEGYSVSREKKERFSLILESASTNQTSMYLCASSMQIQETQYFGPGTRLLVL.

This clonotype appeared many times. The CDR3 spells CSARESGVYGYTF. CDR3 nucleotide sequence: TGCAGTGCTAGAGAGTCGGGGGTCTATGGCTACACCTTC. The chain links TRBV20-1 to TRBJ1-2; maybe TRBD1 (5 bases). Germline V gives CDR1 DFQATT, CDR2 SNEGSKA (reference sequence). Trimming took off 0 bases at V and 4 bases at J, with 9 bases between the two ends. CDR3 length equals 13 residues.

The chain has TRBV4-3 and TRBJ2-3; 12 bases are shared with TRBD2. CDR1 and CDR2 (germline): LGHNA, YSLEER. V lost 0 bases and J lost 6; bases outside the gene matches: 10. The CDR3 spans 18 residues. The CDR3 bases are TGCGCCAGCAGCCAAGACCCCCCCTCTAGCGGGGGGGCGGATACGCAGTATTTT. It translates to CASSQDPPSSGGADTQYF.

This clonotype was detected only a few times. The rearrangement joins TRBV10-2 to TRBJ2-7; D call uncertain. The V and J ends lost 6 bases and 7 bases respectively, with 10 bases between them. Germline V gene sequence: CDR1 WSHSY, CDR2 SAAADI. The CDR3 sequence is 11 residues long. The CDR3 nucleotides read TGCGCCAGCAGGGGGAATTCGGAGCAGTACTTC. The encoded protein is CASRGNSEQYF.

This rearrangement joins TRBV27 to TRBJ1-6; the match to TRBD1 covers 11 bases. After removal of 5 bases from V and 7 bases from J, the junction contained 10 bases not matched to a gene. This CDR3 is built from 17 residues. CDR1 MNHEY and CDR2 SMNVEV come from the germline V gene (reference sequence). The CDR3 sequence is CASSVRGQGARNSPLHF. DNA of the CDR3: TGTGCCAGCAGTGTACGAGGACAGGGGGCAAGGAATTCACCCCTCCACTTT.

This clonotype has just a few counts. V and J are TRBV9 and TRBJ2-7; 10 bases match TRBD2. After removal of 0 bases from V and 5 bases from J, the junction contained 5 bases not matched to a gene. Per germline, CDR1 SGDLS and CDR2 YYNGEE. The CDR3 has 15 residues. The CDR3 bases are TGTGCCAGCAGCGTAGGAGCGGGAGGGCCCCACGAGCAGTACTTC. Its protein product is CASSVGAGGPHEQYF.

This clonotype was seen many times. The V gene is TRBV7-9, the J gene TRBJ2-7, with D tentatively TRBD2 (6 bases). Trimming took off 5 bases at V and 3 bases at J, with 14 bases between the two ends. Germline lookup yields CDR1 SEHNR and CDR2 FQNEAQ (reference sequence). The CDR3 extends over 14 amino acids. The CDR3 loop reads CASSLTGRIYEQYF. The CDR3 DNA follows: TGTGCCAGCAGCCTCACTGGGAGGATCTACGAGCAGTACTTC.

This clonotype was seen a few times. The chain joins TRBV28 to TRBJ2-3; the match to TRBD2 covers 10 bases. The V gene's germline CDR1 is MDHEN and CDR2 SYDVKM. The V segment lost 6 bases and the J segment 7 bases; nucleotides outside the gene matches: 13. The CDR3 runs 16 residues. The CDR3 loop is CASRPRGLAGENTQYF. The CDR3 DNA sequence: TGTGCCAGCAGGCCCAGAGGGCTAGCGGGAGAGAATACGCAGTATTTT.

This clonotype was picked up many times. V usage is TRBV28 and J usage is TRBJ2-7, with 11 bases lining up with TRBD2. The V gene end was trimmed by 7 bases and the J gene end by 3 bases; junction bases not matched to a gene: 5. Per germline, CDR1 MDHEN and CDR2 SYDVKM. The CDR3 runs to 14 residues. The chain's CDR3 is CASNYGTSGYEQYF. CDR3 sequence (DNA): TGTGCCAGCAACTACGGGACTAGCGGCTACGAGCAGTACTTC.

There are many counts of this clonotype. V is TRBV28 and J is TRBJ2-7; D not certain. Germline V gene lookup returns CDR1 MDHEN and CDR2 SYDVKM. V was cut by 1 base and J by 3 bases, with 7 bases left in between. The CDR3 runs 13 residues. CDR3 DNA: TGTGCCAGCAGTTTATACCAGGACTACGAGCAGTACTTC. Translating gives CASSLYQDYEQYF.

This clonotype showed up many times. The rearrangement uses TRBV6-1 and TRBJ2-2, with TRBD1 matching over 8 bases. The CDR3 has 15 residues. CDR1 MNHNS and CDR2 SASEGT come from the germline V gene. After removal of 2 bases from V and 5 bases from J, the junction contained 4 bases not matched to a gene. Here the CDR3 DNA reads TGTGCCAGCAGTGAACAGGGGGCGGGGACCGGGGAGCTGTTTTTT. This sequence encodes CASSEQGAGTGELFF.

Written as DNA, the CDR3 is TGTGCCACCAGTGAGCCCGTAACGGCGCTGAACACCGGGGAGCTGTTTTTT. Protein: CATSEPVTALNTGELFF. The V gene is TRBV24-1, the J gene TRBJ2-2; unclear D gene. Trimming shortened V by 4 bases and J by 1 base, and 15 bases separated the two germline ends. CDR1 is KGHDR, CDR2 SFDVKD, per germline. CDR3 size: 17 residues.

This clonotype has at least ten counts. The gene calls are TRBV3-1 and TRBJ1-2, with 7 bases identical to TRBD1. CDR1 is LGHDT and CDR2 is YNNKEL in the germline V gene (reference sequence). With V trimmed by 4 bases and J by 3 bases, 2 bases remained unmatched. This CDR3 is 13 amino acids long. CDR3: CASSPGGDYGYTF. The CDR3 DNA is TGTGCCAGCAGCCCAGGGGGTGACTATGGCTACACCTTC. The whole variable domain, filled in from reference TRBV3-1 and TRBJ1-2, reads DTAVSQTPKYLVTQMGNDKSIKCEQNLGHDTMYWYKQDSKKFLKIMFSYNNKELIINETVPNRFSPKSPDKAHLNLHINSLELGDSAVYFCASSPGGDYGYTFGSGTRLTVV.

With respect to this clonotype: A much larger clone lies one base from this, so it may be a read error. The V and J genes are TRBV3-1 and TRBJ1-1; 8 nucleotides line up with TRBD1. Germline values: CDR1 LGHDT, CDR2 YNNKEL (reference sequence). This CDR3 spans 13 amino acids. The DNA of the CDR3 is TGTACCAGCAGCCGTTTACAGGGGGCTGAAGCTTTCTTT. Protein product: CTSSRLQGAEAFF.

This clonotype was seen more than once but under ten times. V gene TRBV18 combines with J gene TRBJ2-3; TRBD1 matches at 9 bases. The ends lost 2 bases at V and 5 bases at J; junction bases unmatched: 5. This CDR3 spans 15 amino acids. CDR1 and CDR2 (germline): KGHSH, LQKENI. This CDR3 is CASSPTDRGIDTQYF. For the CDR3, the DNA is TGTGCCAGCTCACCAACAGACAGGGGGATAGATACGCAGTATTTT.

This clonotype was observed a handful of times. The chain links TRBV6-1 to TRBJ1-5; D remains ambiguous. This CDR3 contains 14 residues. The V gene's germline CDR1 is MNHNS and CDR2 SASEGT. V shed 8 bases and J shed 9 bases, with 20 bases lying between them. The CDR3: CASRSALAPSPQHF. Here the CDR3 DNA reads TGTGCCAGCCGCAGCGCCCTAGCCCCCTCGCCCCAGCATTTT.

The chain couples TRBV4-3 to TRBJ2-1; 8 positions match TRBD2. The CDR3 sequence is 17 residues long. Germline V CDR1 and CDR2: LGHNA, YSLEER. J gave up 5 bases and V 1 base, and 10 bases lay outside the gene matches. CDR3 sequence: CASSQARLRGANNEQFF. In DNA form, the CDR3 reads TGCGCCAGCAGCCAAGCCCGCCTGCGGGGGGCCAACAATGAGCAGTTCTTC.

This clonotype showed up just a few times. CDR3: CASSPTGGVGTEAFF. The DNA of the CDR3 is TGTGCCAGCAGTCCAACAGGGGGCGTAGGAACTGAAGCTTTCTTT. This chain connects TRBV27 to TRBJ1-1; 9 nucleotides agree with TRBD1. CDR1 is MNHEY, CDR2 SMNVEV, per germline (reference sequence). Trimming took 5 bases from V and 5 from J; bases not matched to a gene: 9. CDR3 length: 15 amino acids.

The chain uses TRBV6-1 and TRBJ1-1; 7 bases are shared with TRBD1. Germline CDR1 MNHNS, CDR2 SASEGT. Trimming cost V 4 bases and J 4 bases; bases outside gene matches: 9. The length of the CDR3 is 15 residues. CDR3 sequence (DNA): TGTGCCAGCAGTGCGCAGACAGGGAGGCGCACTGAAGCTTTCTTT. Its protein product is CASSAQTGRRTEAFF.

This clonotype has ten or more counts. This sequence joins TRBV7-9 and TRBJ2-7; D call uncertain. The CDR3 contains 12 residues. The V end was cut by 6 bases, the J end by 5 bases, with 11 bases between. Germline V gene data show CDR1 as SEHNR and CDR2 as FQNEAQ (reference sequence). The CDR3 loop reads CASSLLGDEQYF. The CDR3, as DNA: TGTGCCAGCAGTCTATTGGGCGACGAGCAGTACTTC.

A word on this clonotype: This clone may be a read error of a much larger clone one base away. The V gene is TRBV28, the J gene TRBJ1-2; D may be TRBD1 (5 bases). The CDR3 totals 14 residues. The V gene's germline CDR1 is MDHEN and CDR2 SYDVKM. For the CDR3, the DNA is TGTACCAGCAGCCCGGCAGGGCAAAACTATGGCTACACCTTC. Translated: CTSSPAGQNYGYTF.

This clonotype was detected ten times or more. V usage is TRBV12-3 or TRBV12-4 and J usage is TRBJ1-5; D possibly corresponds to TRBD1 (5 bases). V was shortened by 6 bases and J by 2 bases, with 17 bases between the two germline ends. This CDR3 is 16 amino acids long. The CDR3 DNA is TGTGCCAGCAGACGCACAGGACCGTCCGGCAATCAGCCCCAGCATTTT. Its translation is CASRRTGPSGNQPQHF.

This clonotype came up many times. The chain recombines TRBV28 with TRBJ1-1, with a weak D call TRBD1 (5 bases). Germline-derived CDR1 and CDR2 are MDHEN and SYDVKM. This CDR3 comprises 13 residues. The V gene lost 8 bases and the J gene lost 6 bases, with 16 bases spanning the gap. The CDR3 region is CASRGGGVAEAFF. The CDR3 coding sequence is TGTGCCAGCCGCGGCGGGGGGGTCGCTGAAGCTTTCTTT. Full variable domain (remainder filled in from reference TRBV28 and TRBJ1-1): DVKVTQSSRYLVKRTGEKVFLECVQDMDHENMFWYRQDPGLGLRLIYFSYDVKMKEKGDIPEGYSVSREKKERFSLILESASTNQTSMYLCASRGGGVAEAFFGQGTRLTVV.

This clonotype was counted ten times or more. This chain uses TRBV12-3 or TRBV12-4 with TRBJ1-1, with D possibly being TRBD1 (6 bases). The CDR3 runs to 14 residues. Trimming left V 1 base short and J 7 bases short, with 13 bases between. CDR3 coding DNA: TGTGCCAGCAGTTTAGGTAAGGGGGGGATTGAAGCTTTCTTT. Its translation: CASSLGKGGIEAFF.

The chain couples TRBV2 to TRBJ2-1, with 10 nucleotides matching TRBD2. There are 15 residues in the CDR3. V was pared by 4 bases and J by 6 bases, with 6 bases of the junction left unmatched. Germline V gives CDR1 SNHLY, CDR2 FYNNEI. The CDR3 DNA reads TGTGCCAGCAGTGGCACTAGCGGGGTATTCAATGAGCAGTTCTTC. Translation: CASSGTSGVFNEQFF.

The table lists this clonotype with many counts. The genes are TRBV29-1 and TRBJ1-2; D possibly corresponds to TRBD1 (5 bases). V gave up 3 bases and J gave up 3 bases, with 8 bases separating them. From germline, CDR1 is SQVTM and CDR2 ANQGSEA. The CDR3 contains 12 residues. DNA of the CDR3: TGCAGCGTTGATGGGGGTGACTATGGCTACACCTTC. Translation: CSVDGGDYGYTF.